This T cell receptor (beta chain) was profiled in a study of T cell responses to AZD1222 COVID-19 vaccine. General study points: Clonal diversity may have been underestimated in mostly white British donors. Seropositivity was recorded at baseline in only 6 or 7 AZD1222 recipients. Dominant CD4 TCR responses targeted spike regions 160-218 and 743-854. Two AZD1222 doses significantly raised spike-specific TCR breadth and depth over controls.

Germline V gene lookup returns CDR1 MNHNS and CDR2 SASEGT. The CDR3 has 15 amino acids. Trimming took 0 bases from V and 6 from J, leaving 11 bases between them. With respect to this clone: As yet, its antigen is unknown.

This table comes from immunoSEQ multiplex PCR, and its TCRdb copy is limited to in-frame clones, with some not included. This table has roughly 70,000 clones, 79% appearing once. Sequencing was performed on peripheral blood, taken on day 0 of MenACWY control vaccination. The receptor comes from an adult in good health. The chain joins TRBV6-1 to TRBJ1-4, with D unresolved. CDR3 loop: CASSEAWRVHEKLFF. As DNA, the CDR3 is TGTGCCAGCAGTGAAGCGTGGAGGGTACATGAAAAACTGTTTTTT.